These T cell receptor beta chains were read from a single sample in a study. Clones were read by immunoSEQ multiplex PCR, and TCRdb kept only the in-frame ones, dropping some. The sample includes 60,000 to 85,000 clones, around 93% of them seen just once. Specimen: PBMCs. All receptors derive from a man in his forties with rheumatoid arthritis. CDR3s include the opening cysteine and the closing phenylalanine or tryptophan. Each record gives: J gene, clone size, D gene, V gene, CDR3 protein, CDR3 DNA. A D gene is named only where the DNA matches it firmly. Some rows have no size entry. The others give once, few or many, or a class for an expanded clone.

>TRBJ2-7|once|.|TRBV25-1
CASSEEVGLSYEQYF
TGTGCCAGCAGTGAAGAGGTAGGGCTATCCTACGAGCAGTACTTC
>TRBJ1-5|once|.|TRBV7-2
CASSPGRSNQPQHF
TGTGCCAGCAGCCCGGGGCGGAGCAATCAGCCCCAGCATTTT
>TRBJ1-2|.|TRBD1|TRBV7-2
CASSLNGDRVGGYTF
TGTGCCAGCAGCCTCAATGGCGACAGGGTCGGGGGCTACACCTTC
>TRBJ1-2|once|.|TRBV14
CASSQDSGYGYTF
TGTGCCAGCAGCCAAGACTCTGGGTATGGCTACACCTTC
>TRBJ1-1|.|.|TRBV18
CASSPLRGVSEAFF
TGTGCCAGCTCACCACTGAGGGGCGTCTCTGAAGCTTTCTTT
>TRBJ2-1|.|.|TRBV7-8
CASSPPGIFYEQFF
TGTGCCAGCAGCCCTCCGGGGATTTTTTATGAGCAGTTCTTC
>TRBJ2-4|.|TRBD1|TRBV2
CASTFDRGLLYF
TGTGCCAGCACCTTTGACAGGGGGCTTCTCTACTTC
>TRBJ1-4|.|TRBD1|TRBV18
CASSPIAIGQGPAKLFF
TGTGCCAGCTCACCAATAGCAATTGGACAGGGTCCAGCCAAACTGTTTTTT
>TRBJ1-4|once|.|TRBV7-9
CASSLGDTNEKLFF
TGTGCCAGCAGCTTAGGGGACACTAATGAAAAACTGTTTTTT
>TRBJ1-6|.|TRBD1|TRBV7-9
CARVARTGDNSPLHF
TGTGCCAGGGTGGCGAGGACAGGGGATAATTCACCCCTCCACTTT
>TRBJ1-1|.|.|TRBV7-9
CASSLTSMNTEAFF
TGTGCCAGCAGCTTGACTTCTATGAACACTGAAGCTTTCTTT
>TRBJ1-4|.|.|TRBV19
CASSKNLAPNEKLFF
TGTGCCAGTAGTAAAAACCTGGCACCTAATGAAAAACTGTTTTTT
>TRBJ1-6|once|.|TRBV9
CASSPAPVTYSPLHF
TGTGCCAGCAGCCCGGCTCCAGTGACATACTCACCCCTCCACTTT
>TRBJ2-3|.|TRBD2|TRBV7-9
CASSEGLAGGFTDTQYF
TGTGCCAGCAGCGAGGGACTAGCGGGGGGGTTCACAGATACGCAGTATTTT
>TRBJ1-4|.|TRBD1|TRBV7-9
CASSYRTGRVSNEKLFF
TGTGCCAGCAGCTATCGGACAGGGAGGGTATCTAATGAAAAACTGTTTTTT
>TRBJ2-7|.|.|TRBV27
CASRHEGRGYEQYF
TGTGCCAGCAGGCACGAAGGACGGGGCTACGAGCAGTACTTC
>TRBJ2-2|.|TRBD2|TRBV7-7
CASSLAPAAGEAGELFF
TGTGCTAGCAGCTTAGCCCCGGCTGCGGGGGAGGCCGGGGAGCTGTTTTTT
>TRBJ1-6|.|.|TRBV5-1
CASSFDKNSPLHF
TGCGCCAGCAGCTTTGACAAAAATTCACCCCTCCACTTT
>TRBJ2-7|.|.|TRBV7-3
CASSLRRGYEQYF
TGTGCCAGCAGCTTACGCCGGGGATACGAGCAGTACTTC
>TRBJ2-1|.|TRBD2|TRBV14
CASSHVAGEWQNEQFF
TGTGCCAGCAGCCACGTAGCGGGAGAATGGCAGAATGAGCAGTTCTTC
>TRBJ1-2|.|.|TRBV2
CASRGGSYGYTF
TGTGCCAGCAGGGGCGGGAGCTATGGCTACACCTTC
>TRBJ1-5|.|.|TRBV5-1
CASSLEGVNQPQHF
TGCGCCAGCAGCTTGGAGGGGGTCAATCAGCCCCAGCATTTT
>TRBJ1-1|.|TRBD1|TRBV18
CASSPDRQGQAFF
TGTGCCAGCTCACCTGACAGACAGGGCCAAGCTTTCTTT
>TRBJ2-7|.|.|TRBV6-1
CASSEGYEQYF
TGTGCCAGCAGTGAAGGCTACGAGCAGTACTTC
>TRBJ1-1|.|TRBD1|TRBV11-2
CASSLGGTGGTEAFF
TGTGCCAGCAGCTTAGGTGGGACAGGGGGCACTGAAGCTTTCTTT
>TRBJ2-7|.|TRBD2|TRBV19
CASSETSGSLHEQYF
TGTGCCAGTAGCGAGACTAGCGGGTCTCTCCACGAGCAGTACTTC
>TRBJ2-7|.|.|TRBV6-1
CASSDRSQGPTEQYF
TGTGCCAGCAGTGACCGTAGTCAGGGACCTACCGAGCAGTACTTC
>TRBJ1-5|once|.|TRBV18
CASSEGNQPQHF
TGTGCCAGCTCAGAGGGCAATCAGCCCCAGCATTTT
>TRBJ1-1|.|TRBD1|TRBV25-1
CASSRTGGLAEAFF
TGTGCCAGCAGCCGGACAGGGGGCCTCGCTGAAGCTTTCTTT
>TRBJ1-3|.|TRBD1|TRBV9
CASSGGQLLSGNTIYF
TGTGCCAGCAGCGGGGGACAGCTCCTCTCCGGAAACACCATATATTTT
>TRBJ2-6|.|.|TRBV2
CASKGSTGANVLTF
TGTGCCAGCAAAGGTTCAACTGGGGCCAACGTCCTGACTTTC
>TRBJ2-7|.|TRBD2|TRBV15
CATSRDPWREARYEQYF
TGTGCCACCAGCAGAGATCCTTGGCGGGAGGCTAGGTACGAGCAGTACTTC
>TRBJ2-1|.|TRBD2|TRBV11-2
CASSLELAGGPLAQFF
TGTGCCAGCAGCTTGGAACTAGCGGGAGGCCCCTTGGCGCAGTTCTTC
>TRBJ1-1|.|.|TRBV27
CASSVLTPNTEAFF
TGTGCCAGCAGTGTCTTGACACCGAACACTGAAGCTTTCTTT
>TRBJ2-7|.|.|TRBV5-6
CASSLVQHSYEQYF
TGTGCCAGCAGCTTGGTACAGCACTCCTACGAGCAGTACTTC
>TRBJ1-1|.|.|TRBV18
CASSPPFRGQTEAFF
TGTGCCAGCTCACCACCGTTCCGGGGGCAGACTGAAGCTTTCTTT
>TRBJ1-5|few|TRBD1|TRBV6-6
CASSYSGDRGNQPQHF
TGTGCCAGCAGTTACTCGGGGGACAGGGGCAATCAGCCCCAGCATTTT
>TRBJ1-5|.|TRBD1|TRBV5-5
CASSLEPGGNQPQHF
TGTGCCAGCAGCTTAGAGCCAGGGGGAAATCAGCCCCAGCATTTT
>TRBJ2-1|.|.|TRBV6-5
CASSSPRGAYNEQFF
TGTGCCAGCAGTTCACCCCGCGGGGCGTACAATGAGCAGTTCTTC
>TRBJ2-7|.|TRBD1|TRBV20-1
CSAQSRDRGYF
TGCAGTGCGCAGAGCAGGGACAGGGGGTACTTC
>TRBJ2-3|.|TRBD1|TRBV11-2
CASSLGGQGRPDTQYF
TGTGCCAGCAGCTTAGGGGGACAGGGCCGTCCAGATACGCAGTATTTT
>TRBJ2-5|.|.|TRBV29-1
CSVEGDRETQYF
TGCAGCGTTGAGGGGGACCGAGAGACCCAGTACTTC
>TRBJ2-3|.|TRBD2|TRBV9
CASSVASLAGVTDTQYF
TGTGCCAGCAGCGTAGCGTCACTAGCGGGAGTTACAGATACGCAGTATTTT
>TRBJ1-4|.|TRBD1|TRBV6-5
CASRATDRVNEKLFF
TGTGCCAGCAGGGCTACGGACAGGGTGAATGAAAAACTGTTTTTT
>TRBJ2-7|.|.|TRBV10-1
CASPGECEQYF
TGCGCCAGCCCGGGGGAGTGCGAGCAGTACTTC
>TRBJ1-2|.|.|TRBV6-5
CASSRTTDYGYTF
TGTGCCAGCAGTAGGACCACAGACTATGGCTACACCTTC
>TRBJ1-2|.|.|TRBV6-5
CASSPRGRSYGYTF
TGTGCCAGCAGCCCGAGGGGCCGATCCTATGGCTACACCTTC